This T cell receptor beta chain was obtained from a study of PD-1 blockade in classical Hodgkin lymphoma. Study context: Patients were administered nivolumab (3 mg/kg intravenously) every 2 weeks.

V lost 5 bases and J lost 6, with 15 bases in between. Germline CDR1 and CDR2: SGDLS and YYNGEE. The CDR3 length is 14 residues. About this clone: Its antigen is still unknown.

General study points: Significant TCR diversity gains by C4D1 occurred in CD4+ but not CD8+ cells. Newly diagnosed patients and complete responders had comparable diversity at baseline. Baseline TCR diversity was reportedly lower in newly diagnosed patients than healthy donors.

As for time point: cycle 4 day 1 (C4D1), after more than five weeks of nivolumab. Exposure to brentuximab vedotin varied, and each patient had relapsed following autologous stem cell transplantation. Measured with immunoSEQ multiplex PCR; TCRdb has only the in-frame clones, and not every one. This table has over 80,000 clones, roughly 78% appearing once. The receptor was derived from a human donor with classical Hodgkin lymphoma. This rearrangement joins TRBV9 to TRBJ1-3; D is unclear. The material sequenced was peripheral blood mononuclear cells (PBMCs), taken before the fourth cycle of nivolumab. CDR3 nucleotide sequence: TGTGCCAGCAGTGGACGGCCTTCGGAAAACACCATATATTTT. Its translation: CASSGRPSENTIYF.